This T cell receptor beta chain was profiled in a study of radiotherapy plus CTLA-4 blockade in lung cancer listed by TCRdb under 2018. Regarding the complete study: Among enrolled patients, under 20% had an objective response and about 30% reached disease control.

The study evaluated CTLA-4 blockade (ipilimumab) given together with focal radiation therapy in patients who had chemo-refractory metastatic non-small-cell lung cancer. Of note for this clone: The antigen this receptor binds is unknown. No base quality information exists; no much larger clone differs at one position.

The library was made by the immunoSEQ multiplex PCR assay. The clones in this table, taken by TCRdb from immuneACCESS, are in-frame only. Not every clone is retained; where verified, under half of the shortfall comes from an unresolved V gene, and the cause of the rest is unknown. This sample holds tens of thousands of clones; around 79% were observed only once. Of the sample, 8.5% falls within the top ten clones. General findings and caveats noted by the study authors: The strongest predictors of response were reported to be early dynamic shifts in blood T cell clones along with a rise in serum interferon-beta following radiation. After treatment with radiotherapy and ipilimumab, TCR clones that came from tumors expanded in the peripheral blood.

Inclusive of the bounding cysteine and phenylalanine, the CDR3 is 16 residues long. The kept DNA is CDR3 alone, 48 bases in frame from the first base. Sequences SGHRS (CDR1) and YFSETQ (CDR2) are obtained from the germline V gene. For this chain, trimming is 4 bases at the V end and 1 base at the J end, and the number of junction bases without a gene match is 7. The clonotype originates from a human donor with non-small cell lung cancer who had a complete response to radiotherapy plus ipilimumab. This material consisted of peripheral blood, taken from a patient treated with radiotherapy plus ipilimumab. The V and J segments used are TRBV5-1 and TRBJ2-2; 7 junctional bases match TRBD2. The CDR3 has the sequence CASSPGLDWNTGELFF. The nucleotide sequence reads TGCGCCAGCAGCCCTGGACTAGACTGGAACACCGGGGAGCTGTTTTTT. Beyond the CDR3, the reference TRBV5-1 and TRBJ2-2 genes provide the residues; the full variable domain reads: KAGVTQTPRYLIKTRGQQVTLSCSPISGHRSVSWYQQTPGQGLQFLFEYFSETQRNKGNFPGRFSGRQFSNSRSEMNVSTLELGDSALYLCASSPGLDWNTGELFFGEGSRLTVL.